The next 15 T cell receptor beta chains were all read from a single sample in a study of T cell responses to AZD1222 COVID-19 vaccine (dated by TCRdb to 2020 to 2022). The time point label of this sample denotes: about 28 days (+/-7) after the second vaccine dose. Library preparation used the immunoSEQ multiplex PCR assay. Imported from immuneACCESS, the table was reduced by TCRdb to in-frame sequences with V and J called. These copies leave out some clones; in studies compared against another copy, an unresolved V gene accounts for under half, and the cause of the remainder is not known. The sample table contains 150,000 to 200,000 clones; only one count was recorded for 92% of them. The ten largest make up under 1.5% of the sample. Here the sequenced sample was peripheral blood, taken 28 days after the second AZD1222 dose. The receptors shown here come from an adult who received the AZD1222 COVID-19 vaccine.

The chain uses TRBV3-1 (or the pseudogene TRBV3-2) and TRBJ2-2; perhaps TRBD1 as D (6 bases). Germline-derived CDR1 and CDR2 are LGHDT and YNNKEL (reference sequence). V gave up 3 bases and J gave up 4 bases, with 12 bases separating them. The CDR3 totals 15 residues. The CDR3 DNA reads TGTGCCAGCAGCCAGCCCCAGGGGTTCACCGGGGAGCTGTTTTTT. Translated: CASSQPQGFTGELFF.

The chain has TRBV28 and TRBJ1-1; 10 bases agree with TRBD1. Germline loops: CDR1 MDHEN, CDR2 SYDVKM. The CDR3 is 17 residues long. Trimming removed 2 bases from V and 5 bases from J; junction bases left unmatched: 11. This chain's CDR3 is CASSLIETGGARTEAFF. For the CDR3, the DNA is TGTGCCAGCAGTTTAATTGAGACAGGGGGCGCGAGGACTGAAGCTTTCTTT. Based on the CDR3 plus reference TRBV28 and TRBJ1-1, the full variable domain is DVKVTQSSRYLVKRTGEKVFLECVQDMDHENMFWYRQDPGLGLRLIYFSYDVKMKEKGDIPEGYSVSREKKERFSLILESASTNQTSMYLCASSLIETGGARTEAFFGQGTRLTVV.

This clone was picked up one time. The chain uses TRBV11-2 and TRBJ1-6; D is unresolved. Germline V CDR1 and CDR2: SGHAT, FQNNGV. This CDR3 is 15 amino acids long. Deletions cut 2 bases from V and 7 bases from J, with 12 bases between. CDR3 sequence: CASSLMGGQNSPLHF. The CDR3 DNA is TGTGCCAGCAGCTTAATGGGAGGGCAGAATTCACCCCTCCACTTT.

J is TRBJ1-4 and V is TRBV6-6, with D perhaps TRBD1 (6 bases). Looked up from germline, CDR1 is MNHNY and CDR2 is SVGAGI (reference sequence). The V end lost 6 bases, the J end lost 3 bases, and 14 bases lay between the germline ends. The CDR3 is 15 residues long. The CDR3: CASRPNRVANEKLFF. The CDR3 nucleotides read TGTGCCAGCAGGCCCAACAGGGTCGCTAATGAAAAACTGTTTTTT.

In its sample, this clone was seen once. This chain connects TRBV3-1 (or the pseudogene TRBV3-2) to TRBJ2-4, with TRBD2 matching over 10 bases. This CDR3 contains 16 residues. Per the germline V gene, CDR1 is LGHDT and CDR2 is YNNKEL (reference sequence). The V segment lost 4 bases and the J segment 6 bases; nucleotides outside the gene matches: 9. The chain's CDR3 is CASSLLSGGAGNIQYF. Written as DNA, the CDR3 is TGTGCCAGCAGCCTCCTGAGCGGGGGGGCGGGAAACATTCAGTACTTC.

This clone was detected a few times. The chain is built from TRBV6-4 and TRBJ1-6; D unclear. This CDR3 is 19 amino acids long. Germline CDR1 is MRHNA and CDR2 is SNTAGT. V lost 5 bases, J lost 1 base, and 21 bases lay in between. In DNA, the CDR3 is TGTGCCAGCAGTCTCCCTGCCGCCTGGAGGCATTCCTATAATTCACCCCTCCACTTT. This gives the protein CASSLPAAWRHSYNSPLHF.

This clone was recorded only once. The chain recombines TRBV27 with TRBJ2-3, with a tentative D call TRBD1 (6 bases). This CDR3 spans 15 amino acids. V lost 4 bases to trimming and J lost 6 bases, with 17 bases between them. Germline V CDR1 and CDR2: MNHEY, SMNVEV (reference sequence). The CDR3 coding sequence is TGTGCCAGCAGTTCTTACTCTGGAACAGGGGATACGCAGTATTTT. It specifies CASSSYSGTGDTQYF.

This clone was seen once. The CDR3 DNA is TGTGCCAGCAGCTCCCCCCCGGCGGCCTCTGAAGCTTTCTTT. Translation: CASSSPPAASEAFF. The chain uses TRBV7-2 and TRBJ1-1; D uncertain. CDR3 length: 14 residues. Germline V CDR1 and CDR2: SGHTA, FQGNSA. V gave up 4 bases and J gave up 6 bases, with 15 bases separating them.

The chain carries TRBV19 and TRBJ2-7; possibly TRBD1 for D (6 bases). Per germline, CDR1 LNHDA and CDR2 SQIVND (reference sequence). Trimming took off 3 bases at V and 2 bases at J, with 14 bases between the two ends. The CDR3 runs to 15 residues. Written as DNA, the CDR3 is TGTGCCAGTAGTATCCTTGGGACACCAACCTACGAGCAGTACTTC. It translates to CASSILGTPTYEQYF.

This chain links TRBV20-1 with TRBJ2-1; 7 nucleotides agree with TRBD2. This CDR3 region has 16 residues. CDR1 is DFQATT and CDR2 is SNEGSKA in the germline V gene (reference sequence). V lost 3 bases and J lost 0; bases outside the gene matches: 8. The CDR3 nucleotides read TGCAGTGCTAGTTTGGAGCGGGAAAGCTCCTACAATGAGCAGTTCTTC. Protein: CSASLERESSYNEQFF.

The V gene is TRBV5-1, the J gene TRBJ1-2; 8 bases are a match to TRBD1. Germline CDR1 and CDR2: SGHRS and YFSETQ. The CDR3 covers 13 residues. The V segment lost 6 bases and the J segment 4 bases; nucleotides outside the gene matches: 5. CDR3 sequence (DNA): TGCGCCAGCAAGGCAGGGGGCAGCTATGGCTACACCTTC. It specifies CASKAGGSYGYTF.

The chain recombines TRBV10-3 with TRBJ2-1; D ambiguous. Germline CDR1 and CDR2: ENHRY and SYGVKD. The CDR3 loop spans 16 amino acids. V was clipped by 3 bases and J by 7 bases, with 19 bases between them. CDR3 amino acids: CAISDLPTEQINEQFF. The CDR3 nucleotides read TGTGCCATCAGTGACCTACCGACTGAGCAGATAAATGAGCAGTTCTTC.

The chain recombines TRBV27 with TRBJ1-5; maybe TRBD1 (5 bases). Germline values: CDR1 MNHEY, CDR2 SMNVEV (reference sequence). V gave up 11 bases and J gave up 0 bases, with 14 bases separating them. The CDR3 sequence is 14 residues long. CDR3 in DNA: TGTGCCCCATGGCGGGGGTATAGCAATCAGCCCCAGCATTTT. The encoded protein is CAPWRGYSNQPQHF.

The rearrangement links TRBV3-1 (or the pseudogene TRBV3-2) to TRBJ1-6, with 10 bases fitting TRBD1. Trimming removed 0 bases from V and 3 bases from J; junction bases left unmatched: 8. The CDR3 is 19 amino acids. In germline, CDR1 is LGHDT, CDR2 YNNKEL (reference sequence). CDR3 region: CASSQDVLRTGGYNSPLHF. CDR3 bases: TGTGCCAGCAGCCAAGATGTCTTACGGACAGGGGGCTATAATTCACCCCTCCACTTT.

The chain is built from TRBV20-1 and TRBJ1-1; D not certain. The CDR3 consists of 15 residues. The germline gives CDR1 DFQATT, CDR2 SNEGSKA (reference sequence). V lost 3 bases and J lost 1, with 15 bases in between. CDR3 in amino acids: CSASFGNSANTEAFF. The CDR3 nucleotides are TGCAGTGCTAGTTTTGGTAACAGCGCGAACACTGAAGCTTTCTTT.